This T cell receptor beta chain was sequenced during a study of blood T cell repertoires in COVID-19. At the level of the study: Spain, Italy and the United States supplied samples that represented acute and convalescent COVID-19. PBMCs, B-cell-depleted T cells, or T cells provided the cDNA or gDNA that made up the material.

Germline-derived CDR1 and CDR2 are SGHDN and FVKESK. This CDR3 region has 15 residues. Trimming stripped 6 bases from V and 1 base from J, with 15 bases between. Per the study methods: Reference gene primers were amplified, and this amplification served to estimate nucleated cell counts. Clones were read by immunoSEQ multiplex PCR, and TCRdb kept only the in-frame ones, dropping some. V, J and clone size are taken as reported in that table, and D and trimming were inferred from the DNA itself. The table shows 100,000 to 150,000 clones, with about 90% occurring only once. The V and J genes are TRBV14 and TRBJ1-1; no reliable D call. What was sequenced was peripheral blood. This clonotype originated in a woman aged 60 to 75 with acute or convalescent COVID-19. The CDR3 sequence is CASRSRMGANTEAFF. The CDR3 nucleotides are TGTGCCAGCAGATCCCGGATGGGAGCGAACACTGAAGCTTTCTTT.